The next 7 T cell receptor beta chains were all read from a single sample in a study of blood T cell repertoires in COVID-19. Clones were read by immunoSEQ multiplex PCR, and TCRdb kept only the in-frame ones, dropping some. Counted here are around 340,000 clones, about 86% occurring once; the ten biggest clones make up around 4.4%. The sequenced sample was PBMCs or T cells enriched from blood (not recorded which). These receptors originate from a woman aged 40-49 years with acute COVID-19.

A few counts support this clone. DNA for the CDR3: TGTGCCAGCAGCCCCCGGACACCTTCATCCTACAATGAGCAGTTCTTC. Amino acid sequence: CASSPRTPSSYNEQFF. This chain links TRBV11-1 with TRBJ2-1; D might be TRBD1 (5 bases). CDR3 size: 16 residues. The V gene's germline CDR1 is SGHAT and CDR2 FQDESV (reference sequence). Trimming pared 5 bases from V and 1 base from J, leaving 15 bases between.

This chain links TRBV6-5 with TRBJ2-5; tentative D call: TRBD1 (6 bases). CDR3 size: 14 residues. V was cut by 11 bases and J by 7 bases, with 23 bases left in between. The V gene's germline CDR1 is MNHEY and CDR2 SVGAGI. Written as DNA, the CDR3 is TGTGCCTCTACATGGGGGCGGGTTGAGGGGACCCAGTACTTC. Amino acid sequence: CASTWGRVEGTQYF.

V is TRBV7-2 and J is TRBJ1-5; D unclear. There are 15 residues in the CDR3. Trimming left V 2 bases short and J 0 bases short, with 8 bases between. Germline V gene data show CDR1 as SGHTA and CDR2 as FQGNSA. The CDR3 region is CASSLSRVSNQPQHF. DNA of the CDR3: TGTGCCAGCAGCTTATCTCGTGTTAGCAATCAGCCCCAGCATTTT. Using reference TRBV7-2 and TRBJ1-5 for the parts outside the CDR3, the full variable domain is GAGVSQSPSNKVTEKGKDVELRCDPISGHTALYWYRQSLGQGLEFLIYFQGNSAPDKSGLPSDRFSAERTGGSVSTLTIQRTQQEDSAVYLCASSLSRVSNQPQHFGDGTRLSIL.

This chain connects TRBV18 to TRBJ2-7, with 8 nucleotides matching TRBD1. V trimming: 6 bases; J trimming: 5 bases; junction bases outside the gene matches: 6. The CDR3 runs to 13 residues. Germline V lookup: CDR1 KGHSH, CDR2 LQKENI. CDR3 in DNA: TGTGCCAGCTCCTTGGACAGGGCCAACGAGCAGTACTTC. As protein: CASSLDRANEQYF.

The chain has TRBV5-1 and TRBJ1-3; 7 positions agree with TRBD1. CDR3 length: 15 amino acids. Germline CDR1 is SGHRS and CDR2 is YFSETQ. Unmatched junction bases numbered 2, after V lost 2 bases and J lost 0 bases. DNA for the CDR3: TGCGCCAGCAGCTTTGGACAGGCCTCTGGAAACACCATATATTTT. Its protein is CASSFGQASGNTIYF.

The chain employs TRBV6-5 and TRBJ1-2; the D gene is possibly TRBD1 (5 bases). Trimming pared 7 bases from V and 7 bases from J, leaving 22 bases between. The CDR3 runs 15 residues. Germline CDR1 is MNHEY and CDR2 is SVGAGI. The DNA for the CDR3 is TGTGCCAGCACCCGGGGGAGGAGCTGGTTTAGTGGCTACACCTTC. Translation: CASTRGRSWFSGYTF.

V and J are TRBV5-1 and TRBJ1-1, with 9 bases aligning to TRBD1. V trimming: 0 bases; J trimming: 1 base; junction bases outside the gene matches: 10. In germline, CDR1 is SGHRS, CDR2 YFSETQ. This CDR3 has 18 residues. The CDR3 here is CASSLAQGANVANTEAFF. The CDR3 nucleotides are TGCGCCAGCAGCTTGGCACAGGGGGCGAACGTTGCGAACACTGAAGCTTTCTTT.